What follows describes a single TCR beta chain. The target antigen is unknown. The CDR3 spans 16 residues. The V and J ends lost 5 bases and 2 bases, in that order; junction bases with no gene match: 10. Germline V lookup: CDR1 MNHEY, CDR2 SMNVEV (reference sequence). Generated by immunoSEQ multiplex PCR, the TCRdb table keeps only in-frame clones and is missing some. The sample consists of around 120,000 clones, roughly 84% of them appearing once. This sample was taken from a study of T cell responses to AZD1222 COVID-19 vaccine. General study results and limits: Spike-specific TCR breadth and depth rose after two AZD1222 doses. In a largely white British group with more females than males, clonal diversity was possibly underestimated. Of the AZD1222 recipients, only six were seropositive at baseline.

The V gene is TRBV27, the J gene TRBJ1-2; TRBD1 aligns across 8 bases. This receptor was identified in an adult in good health. Specimen: peripheral blood, collected on day 0 of AZD1222 vaccination. CDR3 loop: CASSGMTGVENYGYTF. CDR3 nucleotides: TGTGCCAGCAGTGGCATGACAGGGGTGGAAAACTATGGCTACACCTTC.